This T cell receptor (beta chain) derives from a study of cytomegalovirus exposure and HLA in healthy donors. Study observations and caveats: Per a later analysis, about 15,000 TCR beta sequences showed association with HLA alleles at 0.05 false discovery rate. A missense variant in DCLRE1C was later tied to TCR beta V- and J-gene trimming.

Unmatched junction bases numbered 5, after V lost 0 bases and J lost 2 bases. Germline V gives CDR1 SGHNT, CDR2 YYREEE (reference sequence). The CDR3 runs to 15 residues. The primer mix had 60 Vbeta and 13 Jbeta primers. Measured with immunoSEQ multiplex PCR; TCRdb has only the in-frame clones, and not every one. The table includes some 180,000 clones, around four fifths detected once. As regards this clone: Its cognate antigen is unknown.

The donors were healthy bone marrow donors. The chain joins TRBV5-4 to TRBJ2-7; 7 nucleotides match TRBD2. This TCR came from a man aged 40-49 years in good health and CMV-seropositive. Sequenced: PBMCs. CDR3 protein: CASSLVSGAAYEQYF. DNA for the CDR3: TGTGCCAGCAGCTTGGTAAGCGGGGCCGCCTACGAGCAGTACTTC.